The present T cell receptor beta chain was sequenced within a study of cytomegalovirus exposure and HLA in healthy donors. The V and J ends lost 0 bases and 2 bases respectively, with 7 bases between them. In germline, CDR1 is SGDLS, CDR2 YYNGEE. The CDR3 covers 14 residues. Primers for the PCR totalled 60 Vbeta and 13 Jbeta. Assay: immunoSEQ multiplex PCR; the TCRdb copy retains only in-frame clones and omits some. The sample lists about 180,000 clones, 75% to 80% occurring once. The sample was PBMCs. The receptor was isolated from a man in his forties or fifties in good health and CMV-seropositive. The chain links TRBV9 to TRBJ2-3; D ambiguous. This chain's CDR3 is CASSVVSYTDTQYF. CDR3 DNA: TGTGCCAGCAGCGTAGTTAGCTACACAGATACGCAGTATTTT.